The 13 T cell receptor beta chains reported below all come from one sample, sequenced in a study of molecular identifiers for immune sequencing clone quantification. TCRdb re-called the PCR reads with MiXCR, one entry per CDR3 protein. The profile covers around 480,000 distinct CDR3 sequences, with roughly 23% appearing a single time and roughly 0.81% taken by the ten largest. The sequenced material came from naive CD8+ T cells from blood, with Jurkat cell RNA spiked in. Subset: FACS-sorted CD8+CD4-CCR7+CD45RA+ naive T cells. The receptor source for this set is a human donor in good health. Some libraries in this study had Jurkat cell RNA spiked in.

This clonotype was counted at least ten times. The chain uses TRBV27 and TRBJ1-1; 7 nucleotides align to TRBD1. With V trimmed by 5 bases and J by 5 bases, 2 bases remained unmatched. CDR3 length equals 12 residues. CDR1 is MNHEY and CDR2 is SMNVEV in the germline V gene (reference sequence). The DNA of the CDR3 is TGTGCCAGCAGTCTGACAGGGACTGAAGCTTTCTTT. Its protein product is CASSLTGTEAFF.

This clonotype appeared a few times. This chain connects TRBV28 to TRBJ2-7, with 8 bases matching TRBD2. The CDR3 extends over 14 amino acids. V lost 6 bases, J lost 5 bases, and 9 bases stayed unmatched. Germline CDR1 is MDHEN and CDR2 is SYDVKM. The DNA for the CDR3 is TGTGCCAGCAGAGGAAGCGGGAGTGCCCACGAGCAGTACTTC. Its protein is CASRGSGSAHEQYF. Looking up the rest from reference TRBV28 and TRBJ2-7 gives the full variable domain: DVKVTQSSRYLVKRTGEKVFLECVQDMDHENMFWYRQDPGLGLRLIYFSYDVKMKEKGDIPEGYSVSREKKERFSLILESASTNQTSMYLCASRGSGSAHEQYFGPGTRLTVT.

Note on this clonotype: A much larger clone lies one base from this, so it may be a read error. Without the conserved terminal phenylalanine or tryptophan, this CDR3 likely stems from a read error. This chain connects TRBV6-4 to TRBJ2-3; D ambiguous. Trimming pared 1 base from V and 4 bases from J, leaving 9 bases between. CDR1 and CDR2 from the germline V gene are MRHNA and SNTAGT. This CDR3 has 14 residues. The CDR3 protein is CASSDFGSADTQYL. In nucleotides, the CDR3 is TGTGCCAGCAGTGACTTTGGCTCTGCAGATACGCAGTATCTT.

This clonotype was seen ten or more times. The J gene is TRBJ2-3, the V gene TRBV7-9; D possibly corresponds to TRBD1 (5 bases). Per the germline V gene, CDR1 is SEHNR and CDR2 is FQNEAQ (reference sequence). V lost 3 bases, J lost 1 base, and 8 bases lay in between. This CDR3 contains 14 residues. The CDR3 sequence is CASSFDSGTDTQYF. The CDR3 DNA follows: TGTGCCAGCAGCTTCGACAGCGGCACAGATACGCAGTATTTT.

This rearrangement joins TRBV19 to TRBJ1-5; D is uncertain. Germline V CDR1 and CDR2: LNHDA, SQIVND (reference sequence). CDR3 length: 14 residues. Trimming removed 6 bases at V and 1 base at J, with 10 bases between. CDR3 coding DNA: TGTGCCAGTAGGCTTGGGATGAGCAATCAGCCCCAGCATTTT. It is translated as CASRLGMSNQPQHF.

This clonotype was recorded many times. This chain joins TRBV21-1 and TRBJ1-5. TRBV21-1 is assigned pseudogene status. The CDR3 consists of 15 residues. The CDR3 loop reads CASSKVTFLDQPQHF. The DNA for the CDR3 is TGTGCCAGCAGCAAAGTTACGTTTTTGGATCAGCCCCAGCATTTT.

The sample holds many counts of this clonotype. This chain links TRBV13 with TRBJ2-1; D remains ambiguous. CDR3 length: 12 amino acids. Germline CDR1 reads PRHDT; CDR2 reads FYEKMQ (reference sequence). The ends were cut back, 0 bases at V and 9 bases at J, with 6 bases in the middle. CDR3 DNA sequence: TGTGCCAGCAGCTTAGGATCCTTTGAGCAGTTCTTC. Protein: CASSLGSFEQFF.

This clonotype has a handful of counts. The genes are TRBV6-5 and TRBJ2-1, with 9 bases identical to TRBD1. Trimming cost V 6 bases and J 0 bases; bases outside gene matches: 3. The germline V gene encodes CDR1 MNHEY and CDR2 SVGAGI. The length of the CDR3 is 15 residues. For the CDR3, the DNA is TGTGCCAGCAGCCACAGGGGGCTCTCCTACAATGAGCAGTTCTTC. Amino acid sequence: CASSHRGLSYNEQFF.

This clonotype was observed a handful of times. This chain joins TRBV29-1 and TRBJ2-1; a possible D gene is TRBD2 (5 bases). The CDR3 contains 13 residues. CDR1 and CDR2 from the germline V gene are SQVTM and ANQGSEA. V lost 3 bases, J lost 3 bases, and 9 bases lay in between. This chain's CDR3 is CSVERRNYNEQFF. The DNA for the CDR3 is TGCAGCGTTGAGAGGAGGAACTACAATGAGCAGTTCTTC.

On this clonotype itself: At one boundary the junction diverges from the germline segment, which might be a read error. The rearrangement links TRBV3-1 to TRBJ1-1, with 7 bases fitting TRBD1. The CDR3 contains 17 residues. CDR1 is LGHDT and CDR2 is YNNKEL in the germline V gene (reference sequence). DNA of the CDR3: TGTGCCGGCAGCCTAGGCCGGGACAGCCGAATGAACACTGAAGCTTTCTTT. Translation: CAGSLGRDSRMNTEAFF.

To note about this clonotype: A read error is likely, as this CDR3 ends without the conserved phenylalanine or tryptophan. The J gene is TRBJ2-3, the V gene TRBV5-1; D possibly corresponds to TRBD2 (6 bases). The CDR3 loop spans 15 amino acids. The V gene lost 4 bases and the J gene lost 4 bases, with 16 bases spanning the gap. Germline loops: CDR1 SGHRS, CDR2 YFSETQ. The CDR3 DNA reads TGCGCCAGCAGCCCCGGGAAATCTAGCGCAGATACGCAGTATCTC. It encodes CASSPGKSSADTQYL.

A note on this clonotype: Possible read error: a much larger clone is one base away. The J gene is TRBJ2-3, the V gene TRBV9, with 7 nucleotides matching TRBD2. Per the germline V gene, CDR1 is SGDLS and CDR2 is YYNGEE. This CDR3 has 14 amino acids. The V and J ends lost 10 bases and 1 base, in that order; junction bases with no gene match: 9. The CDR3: CAANPSGGTDTQYF. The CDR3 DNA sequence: TGTGCCGCCAACCCCAGCGGGGGCACAGATACGCAGTATTTT. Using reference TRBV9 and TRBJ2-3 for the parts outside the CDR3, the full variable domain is DSGVTQTPKHLITATGQRVTLRCSPRSGDLSVYWYQQSLDQGLQFLIQYYNGEERAKGNILERFSAQQFPDLHSELNLSSLELGDSALYFCAANPSGGTDTQYFGPGTRLTVL.

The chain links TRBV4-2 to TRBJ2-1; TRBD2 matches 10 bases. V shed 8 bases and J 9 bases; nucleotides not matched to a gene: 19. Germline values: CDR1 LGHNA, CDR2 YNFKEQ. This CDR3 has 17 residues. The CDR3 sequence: CASGPTPAGGPVPEQFF. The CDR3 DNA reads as TGTGCCAGCGGCCCTACCCCAGCGGGAGGGCCTGTCCCTGAGCAGTTCTTC.